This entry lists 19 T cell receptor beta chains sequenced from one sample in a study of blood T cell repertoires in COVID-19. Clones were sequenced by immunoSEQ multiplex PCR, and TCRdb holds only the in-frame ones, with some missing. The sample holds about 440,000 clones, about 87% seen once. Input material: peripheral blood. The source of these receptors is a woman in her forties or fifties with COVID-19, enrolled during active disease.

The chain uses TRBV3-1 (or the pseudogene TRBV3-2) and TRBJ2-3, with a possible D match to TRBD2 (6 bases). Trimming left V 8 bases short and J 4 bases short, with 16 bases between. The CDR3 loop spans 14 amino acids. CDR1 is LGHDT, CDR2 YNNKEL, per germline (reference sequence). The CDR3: CASRSGGAADTQYF. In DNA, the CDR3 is TGTGCCAGCCGGAGCGGAGGGGCCGCAGATACGCAGTATTTT.

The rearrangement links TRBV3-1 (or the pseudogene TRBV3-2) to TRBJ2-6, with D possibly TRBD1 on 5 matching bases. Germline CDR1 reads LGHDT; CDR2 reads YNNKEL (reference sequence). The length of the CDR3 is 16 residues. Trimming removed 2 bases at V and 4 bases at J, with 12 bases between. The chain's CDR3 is CASSQPAGHGANVLTF. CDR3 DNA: TGTGCCAGCAGCCAACCGGCAGGGCACGGGGCCAACGTCCTGACTTTC.

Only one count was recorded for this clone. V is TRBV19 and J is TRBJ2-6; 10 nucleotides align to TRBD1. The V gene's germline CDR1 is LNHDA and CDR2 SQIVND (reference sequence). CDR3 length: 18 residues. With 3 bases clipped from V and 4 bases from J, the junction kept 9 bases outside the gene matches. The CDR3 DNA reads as TGTGCCAGTAGTATCGCCGGGACAGGGGTCTCCGGGGCCAACGTCCTGACTTTC. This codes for CASSIAGTGVSGANVLTF. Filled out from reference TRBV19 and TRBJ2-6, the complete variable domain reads DGGITQSPKYLFRKEGQNVTLSCEQNLNHDAMYWYRQDPGQGLRLIYYSQIVNDFQKGDIAEGYSVSREKKESFPLTVTSAQKNPTAFYLCASSIAGTGVSGANVLTFGAGSRLTVL.

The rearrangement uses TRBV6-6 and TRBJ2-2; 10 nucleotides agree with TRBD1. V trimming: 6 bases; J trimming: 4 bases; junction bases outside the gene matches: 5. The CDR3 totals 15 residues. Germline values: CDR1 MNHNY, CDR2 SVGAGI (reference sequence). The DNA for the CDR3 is TGTGCCAGCAGGCGACAGGGGGCGCGCACCGGGGAGCTGTTTTTT. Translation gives CASRRQGARTGELFF.

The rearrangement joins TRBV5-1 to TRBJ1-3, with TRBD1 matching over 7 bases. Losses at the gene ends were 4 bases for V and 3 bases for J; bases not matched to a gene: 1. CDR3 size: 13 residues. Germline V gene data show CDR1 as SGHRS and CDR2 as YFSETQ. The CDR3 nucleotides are TGCGCCAGCAGCCGGACAGGTGGAAACACCATATATTTT. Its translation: CASSRTGGNTIYF.

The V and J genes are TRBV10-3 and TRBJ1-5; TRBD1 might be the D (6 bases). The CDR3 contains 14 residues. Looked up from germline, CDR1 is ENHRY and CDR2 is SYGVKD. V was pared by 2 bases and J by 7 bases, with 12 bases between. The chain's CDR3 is CAISETGFQQPQHF. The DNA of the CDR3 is TGTGCCATCAGTGAGACAGGGTTCCAACAGCCCCAGCATTTT.

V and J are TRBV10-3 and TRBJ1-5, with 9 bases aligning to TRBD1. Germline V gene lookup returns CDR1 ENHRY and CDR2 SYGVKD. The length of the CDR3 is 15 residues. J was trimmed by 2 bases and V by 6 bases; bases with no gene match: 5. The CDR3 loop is CAISRDREGNQPQHF. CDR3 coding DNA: TGTGCCATCAGCCGGGACAGGGAAGGCAATCAGCCCCAGCATTTT.

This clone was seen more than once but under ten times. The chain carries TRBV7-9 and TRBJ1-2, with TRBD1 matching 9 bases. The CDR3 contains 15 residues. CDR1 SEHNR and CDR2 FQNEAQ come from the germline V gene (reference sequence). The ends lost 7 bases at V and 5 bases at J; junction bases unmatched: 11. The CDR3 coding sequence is TGTGCCAGCACCCCCGGGCGGGACAGGGAATATGGCTACACCTTC. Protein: CASTPGRDREYGYTF.

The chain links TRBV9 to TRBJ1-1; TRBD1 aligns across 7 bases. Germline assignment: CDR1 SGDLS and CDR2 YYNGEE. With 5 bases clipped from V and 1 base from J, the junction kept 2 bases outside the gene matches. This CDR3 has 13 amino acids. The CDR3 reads CASRGQKNTEAFF. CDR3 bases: TGTGCCAGCAGGGGACAGAAGAACACTGAAGCTTTCTTT.

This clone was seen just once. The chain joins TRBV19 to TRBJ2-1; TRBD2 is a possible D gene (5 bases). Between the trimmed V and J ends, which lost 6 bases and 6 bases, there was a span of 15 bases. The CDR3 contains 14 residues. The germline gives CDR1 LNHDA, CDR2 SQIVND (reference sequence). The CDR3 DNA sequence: TGTGCCAGTAGCGCGCGGGCCATGGGCAATGAGCAGTTCTTC. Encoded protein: CASSARAMGNEQFF.

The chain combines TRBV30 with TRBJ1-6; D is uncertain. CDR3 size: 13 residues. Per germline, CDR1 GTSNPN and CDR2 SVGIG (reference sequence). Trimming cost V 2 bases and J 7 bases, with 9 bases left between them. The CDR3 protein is CAWSIAPNSPLHF. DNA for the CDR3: TGTGCCTGGAGTATAGCCCCCAATTCACCCCTCCACTTT.

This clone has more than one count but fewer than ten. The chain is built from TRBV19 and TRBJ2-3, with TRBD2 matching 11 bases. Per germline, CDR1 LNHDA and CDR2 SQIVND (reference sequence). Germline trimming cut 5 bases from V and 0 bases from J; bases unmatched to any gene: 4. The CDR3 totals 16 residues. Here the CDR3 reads CASSLGLADSTDTQYF. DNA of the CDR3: TGTGCCAGTAGTTTGGGACTAGCGGATAGCACAGATACGCAGTATTTT.

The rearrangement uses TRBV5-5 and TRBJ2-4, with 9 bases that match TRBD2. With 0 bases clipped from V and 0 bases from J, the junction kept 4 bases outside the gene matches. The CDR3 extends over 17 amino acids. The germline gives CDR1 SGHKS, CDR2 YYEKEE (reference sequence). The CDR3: CASSLGLAGLAKNIQYF. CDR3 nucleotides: TGTGCCAGCAGCTTGGGGCTAGCGGGGCTAGCCAAAAACATTCAGTACTTC.

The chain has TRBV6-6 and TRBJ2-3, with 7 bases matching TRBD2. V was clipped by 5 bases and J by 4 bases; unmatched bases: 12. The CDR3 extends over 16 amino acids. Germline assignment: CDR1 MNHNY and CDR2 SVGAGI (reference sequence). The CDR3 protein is CASSTPTGGRADTQYF. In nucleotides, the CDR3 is TGTGCCAGCAGTACCCCGACGGGGGGAAGGGCAGATACGCAGTATTTT.

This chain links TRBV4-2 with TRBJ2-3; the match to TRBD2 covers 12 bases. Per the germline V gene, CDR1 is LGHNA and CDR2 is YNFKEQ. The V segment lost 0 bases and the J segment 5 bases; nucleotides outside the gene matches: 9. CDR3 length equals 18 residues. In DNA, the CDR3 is TGTGCCAGCAGCCAAGATTCCCCGACTAGCGGGGGTATAGATACGCAGTATTTT. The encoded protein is CASSQDSPTSGGIDTQYF.

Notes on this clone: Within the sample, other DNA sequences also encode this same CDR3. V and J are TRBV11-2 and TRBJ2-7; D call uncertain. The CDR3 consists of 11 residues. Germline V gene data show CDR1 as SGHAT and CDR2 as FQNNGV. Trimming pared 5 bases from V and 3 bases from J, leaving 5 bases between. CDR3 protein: CASSPSYEQYF. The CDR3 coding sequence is TGTGCCAGCAGCCCGAGCTACGAGCAGTACTTC.

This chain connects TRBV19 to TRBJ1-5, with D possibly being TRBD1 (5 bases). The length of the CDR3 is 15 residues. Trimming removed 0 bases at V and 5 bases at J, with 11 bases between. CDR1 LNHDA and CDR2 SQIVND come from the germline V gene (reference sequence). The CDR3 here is CASSIDRGDHQPQHF. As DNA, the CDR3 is TGTGCCAGTAGTATAGATCGGGGGGACCATCAGCCCCAGCATTTT.

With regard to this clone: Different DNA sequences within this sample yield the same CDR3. The CDR3 DNA reads TGTGCCACCAGTGATTTGACAGGGGGGGAGGCTTTCTTT. This encodes CATSDLTGGEAFF. This chain uses TRBV24-1 with TRBJ1-1; the match to TRBD1 covers 8 bases. Germline CDR1 and CDR2: KGHDR and SFDVKD. The CDR3 loop spans 13 amino acids. After removal of 0 bases from V and 11 bases from J, the junction contained 4 bases not matched to a gene.

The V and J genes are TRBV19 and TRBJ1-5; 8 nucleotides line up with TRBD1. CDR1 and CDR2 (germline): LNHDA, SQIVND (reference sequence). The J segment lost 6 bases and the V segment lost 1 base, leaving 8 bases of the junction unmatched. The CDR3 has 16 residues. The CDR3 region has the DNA TGTGCCAGTAGTATAGGATCCTCGACAGGGGCTCAGCCCCAGCATTTT. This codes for CASSIGSSTGAQPQHF.